This T cell receptor (beta chain) derives from a study of blood T cells in healthy people across ages. The use of a sample-barcoded 5' primer and a J-beta primer mix characterized a second PCR of about 6 to 11 cycles. TCRdb re-derived calls from the 5' RACE reads in MiXCR, one entry per CDR3 protein. The table includes 870,000 or so distinct CDR3 sequences, under 30% detected once. This clonotype has just a few counts. The antigen remains undetermined. A much larger clone is a single base away; this may be a read error. All donors came from Russia, were Caucasian and healthy, and spanned ages about 6 to 100. Study-wide results and limits: In long-lived donors, naive CD4+ cell counts and diversity exceeded those of aged donors. Diversity was estimated from one million T cells, and these estimates were considered underestimates. Unsorted PBMC input precluded a conclusive naive versus antigen-experienced comparison.

This CDR3 is 14 amino acids long. Germline CDR1 and CDR2: LGHNA and YNFKEQ. The TCR originated in a woman older than 75 in good health. Sequencing used blood. The chain combines TRBV4-2 with TRBJ2-3, with TRBD2 matching 8 bases. Written as DNA, the CDR3 is TGTACCAGCAGCCAACCGGGGGGGGTAGATACGCAGTATTTT. Protein product: CTSSQPGGVDTQYF.